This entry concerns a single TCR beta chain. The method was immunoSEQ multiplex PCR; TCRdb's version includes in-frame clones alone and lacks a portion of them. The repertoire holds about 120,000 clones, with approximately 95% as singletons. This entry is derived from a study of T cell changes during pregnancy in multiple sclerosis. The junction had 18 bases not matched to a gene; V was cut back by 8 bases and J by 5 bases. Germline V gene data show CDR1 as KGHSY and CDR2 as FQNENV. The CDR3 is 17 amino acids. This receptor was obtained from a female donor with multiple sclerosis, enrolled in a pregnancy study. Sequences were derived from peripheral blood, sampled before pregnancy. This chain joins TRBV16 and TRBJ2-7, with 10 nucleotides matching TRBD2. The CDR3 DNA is TGTGCCAGCGGGGCTCTAGCGGGAGTAACAGAAGGACACGAGCAGTACTTC. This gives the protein CASGALAGVTEGHEQYF.